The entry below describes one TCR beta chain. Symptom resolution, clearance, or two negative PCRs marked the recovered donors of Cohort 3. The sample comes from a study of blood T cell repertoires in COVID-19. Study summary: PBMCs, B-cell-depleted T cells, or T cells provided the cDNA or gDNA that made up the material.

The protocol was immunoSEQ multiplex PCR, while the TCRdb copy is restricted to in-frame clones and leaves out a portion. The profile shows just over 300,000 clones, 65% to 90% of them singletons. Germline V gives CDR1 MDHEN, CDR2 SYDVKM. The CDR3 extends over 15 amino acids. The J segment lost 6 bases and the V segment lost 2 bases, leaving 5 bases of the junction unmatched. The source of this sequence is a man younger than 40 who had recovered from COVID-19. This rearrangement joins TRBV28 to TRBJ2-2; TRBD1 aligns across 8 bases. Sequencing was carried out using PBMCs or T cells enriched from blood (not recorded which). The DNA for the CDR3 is TGTGCCAGCAGTTTAAGCAGGGGGCATTCCGGGGAGCTGTTTTTT. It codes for CASSLSRGHSGELFF.